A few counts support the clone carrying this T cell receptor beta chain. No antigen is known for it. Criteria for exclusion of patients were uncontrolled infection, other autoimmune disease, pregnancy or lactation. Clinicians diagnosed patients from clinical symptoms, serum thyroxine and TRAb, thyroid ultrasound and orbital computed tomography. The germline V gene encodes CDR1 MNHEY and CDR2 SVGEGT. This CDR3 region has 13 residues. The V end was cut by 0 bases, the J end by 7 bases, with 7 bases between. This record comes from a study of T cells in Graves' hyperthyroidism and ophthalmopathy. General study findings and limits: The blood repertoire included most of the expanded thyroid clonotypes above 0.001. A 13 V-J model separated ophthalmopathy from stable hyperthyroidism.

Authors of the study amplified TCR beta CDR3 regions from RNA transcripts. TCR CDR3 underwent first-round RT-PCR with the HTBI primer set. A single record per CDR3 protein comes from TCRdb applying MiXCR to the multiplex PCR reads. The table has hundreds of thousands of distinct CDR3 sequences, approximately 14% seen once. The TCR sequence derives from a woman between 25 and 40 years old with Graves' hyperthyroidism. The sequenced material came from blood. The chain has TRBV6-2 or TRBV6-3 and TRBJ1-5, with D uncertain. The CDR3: CASSYSESQPQHF. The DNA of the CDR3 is TGTGCCAGCAGTTACTCGGAATCGCAGCCCCAGCATTTT.